There are many counts of the clone carrying this T cell receptor (beta chain). The antigen is undetermined. The V gene end was trimmed by 1 base and the J gene end by 8 bases; junction bases not matched to a gene: 10. The CDR3 length is 16 residues. Germline CDR1 is SGHAT and CDR2 is FQDESV (reference sequence). The data stem from a study of early T cells in non-severe SARS-CoV-2 infection. General study points: VDJdb matches were skewed toward anti-spike CD8 T cell responses.

Researchers attached unique molecular identifiers to individual cDNA molecules. TCRdb ran MiXCR on the 5' RACE reads and lists one entry per CDR3 protein. Of about 70,000 distinct CDR3 sequences in the sample, approximately 12% were seen once. The sequencing here drew on whole blood, taken at baseline. The clonotype originates from an adult who was a healthcare worker with PCR-confirmed SARS-CoV-2 infection or an uninfected control (not recorded which). The donor label of this sample is uncertain. The chain employs TRBV11-1 and TRBJ2-3; TRBD2 agrees at 9 bases. The CDR3 loop reads CASSLGGGGGQGTQYF. CDR3 DNA: TGTGCCAGCAGCTTAGGAGGCGGGGGGGGCCAGGGTACGCAGTATTTT.